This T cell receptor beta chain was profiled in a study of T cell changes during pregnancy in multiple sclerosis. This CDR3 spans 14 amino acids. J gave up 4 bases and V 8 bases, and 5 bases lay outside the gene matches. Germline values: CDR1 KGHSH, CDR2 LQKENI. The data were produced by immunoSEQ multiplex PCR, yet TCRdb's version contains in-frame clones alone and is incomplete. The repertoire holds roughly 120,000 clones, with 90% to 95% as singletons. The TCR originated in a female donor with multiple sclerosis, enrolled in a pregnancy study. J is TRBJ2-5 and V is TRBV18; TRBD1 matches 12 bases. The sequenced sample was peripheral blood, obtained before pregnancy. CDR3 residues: CASAWDRGPETQYF. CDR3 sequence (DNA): TGTGCCAGCGCGTGGGACAGGGGGCCAGAGACCCAGTACTTC.